The 17 T cell receptor beta chains listed next were all sequenced from one sample in a study of blood T cell repertoires in COVID-19. Sequencing was performed with immunoSEQ multiplex PCR; in TCRdb, only in-frame clones are kept and a portion is missing. The table lists roughly 53,000 clones, around 89% of them singletons. Sequenced: peripheral blood. The receptors here all came from a man between 60 and 75 years old with acute or convalescent COVID-19.

The rearrangement uses TRBV4-2 and TRBJ2-3, with TRBD2 matching 7 bases. V was clipped by 2 bases and J by 5 bases; unmatched bases: 7. This CDR3 contains 15 residues. Germline values: CDR1 LGHNA, CDR2 YNFKEQ. CDR3 in DNA: TGTGCCAGCAGCCAATGGGGGGGGTCCGAAGATACGCAGTATTTT. Its translation is CASSQWGGSEDTQYF.

V is TRBV2 and J is TRBJ1-2; 7 bases line up with TRBD1. Germline lookup yields CDR1 SNHLY and CDR2 FYNNEI. Trimming removed 4 bases from V and 5 bases from J; junction bases left unmatched: 7. The CDR3 sequence is 14 residues long. The CDR3 bases are TGTGCCAGCAGTGTCGGTGACAGGGATTATGGCTACACCTTC. Its protein is CASSVGDRDYGYTF.

This chain uses TRBV18 with TRBJ2-2; tentative D call: TRBD1 (5 bases). This CDR3 is built from 14 residues. Trimming shortened V by 2 bases and J by 1 base, and 5 bases separated the two germline ends. The germline gives CDR1 KGHSH, CDR2 LQKENI. The CDR3 reads CASSPTGNTGELFF. The DNA for the CDR3 is TGTGCCAGCTCACCAACAGGGAACACCGGGGAGCTGTTTTTT.

The genes are TRBV10-3 and TRBJ1-6; TRBD1 matches 7 bases. The CDR3 extends over 14 amino acids. Per germline, CDR1 ENHRY and CDR2 SYGVKD. The V gene end was trimmed by 6 bases and the J gene end by 4 bases; junction bases not matched to a gene: 3. In DNA form, the CDR3 reads TGTGCCATCAGGGGGACAGCTTATAATTCACCCCTCCACTTT. Translation: CAIRGTAYNSPLHF.

This rearrangement joins TRBV11-2 to TRBJ2-2; D may be TRBD1 (5 bases). The V gene's germline CDR1 is SGHAT and CDR2 FQNNGV. The CDR3 is made up of 18 amino acids. The germline V and J ends were trimmed by 0 bases and 5 bases, with 19 bases remaining between them. The CDR3 region has the DNA TGTGCCAGCAGCTTAGATCTCAGGGCCCCCGTCAAGACCGGGGAGCTGTTTTTT. Protein: CASSLDLRAPVKTGELFF.

This rearrangement joins TRBV18 to TRBJ1-3; tentatively, D is TRBD1 (5 bases). Germline V gene sequence: CDR1 KGHSH, CDR2 LQKENI. V was cut by 4 bases and J by 6 bases, with 13 bases left in between. The CDR3 length is 14 residues. The CDR3 DNA reads TGTGCCAGCTCACTGGACACACTTTCAAACACCATATATTTT. It specifies CASSLDTLSNTIYF.

The chain is built from TRBV5-6 and TRBJ2-1, with TRBD1 as a possible D gene (6 bases). Germline CDR1 is SGHDT and CDR2 is YYEEEE. V dropped 1 base and J dropped 0 bases, with 11 bases sitting between them. The CDR3 runs to 16 residues. The CDR3 coding sequence is TGTGCCAGCAGCTTGTTCAACAGGGTCTCCTACAATGAGCAGTTCTTC. This sequence encodes CASSLFNRVSYNEQFF.

The rearrangement uses TRBV9 and TRBJ1-2, with 8 bases aligning to TRBD1. Trimming cost V 0 bases and J 7 bases; bases outside gene matches: 8. The CDR3 spans 15 residues. Germline loops: CDR1 SGDLS, CDR2 YYNGEE. CDR3 in amino acids: CASSVAFAGGSGYTF. The CDR3 nucleotides are TGTGCCAGCAGCGTAGCTTTTGCAGGGGGCAGTGGCTACACCTTC.

This clone was detected once. CDR3 region: CASSLGTGAYEQYF. The CDR3 nucleotides read TGTGCCAGCAGCTTAGGAACAGGGGCCTACGAGCAGTACTTC. V gene TRBV11-2 combines with J gene TRBJ2-7, with 7 bases lining up with TRBD1. This CDR3 is built from 14 residues. Trimming removed 1 base from V and 2 bases from J; junction bases left unmatched: 2. Per germline, CDR1 SGHAT and CDR2 FQNNGV.

The sample holds a few counts of this clone. The genes are TRBV27 and TRBJ1-2, with 9 bases lining up with TRBD1. Germline lookup yields CDR1 MNHEY and CDR2 SMNVEV (reference sequence). The V segment lost 1 base and the J segment 0 bases; nucleotides outside the gene matches: 6. The CDR3 runs 17 residues. The CDR3 DNA is TGTGCCAGCAGTTTATTGGGACAGGGAATAGCTAACTATGGCTACACCTTC. It is translated as CASSLLGQGIANYGYTF.

Only one count was recorded for this clone. The chain uses TRBV5-6 and TRBJ1-6; 7 bases align to TRBD1. The germline V gene encodes CDR1 SGHDT and CDR2 YYEEEE. Trimming at V came to 4 bases and at J to 6 bases, leaving 4 bases not matched to a gene. The CDR3 is made up of 14 amino acids. In DNA form, the CDR3 reads TGTGCCAGCAGCCCCGGGACAGCTAATTCACCCCTCCACTTT. Translating gives CASSPGTANSPLHF.

J is TRBJ2-2 and V is TRBV11-3, with D possibly TRBD2 on 6 matching bases. V gave up 1 base and J gave up 7 bases, with 13 bases separating them. The V gene's germline CDR1 is SGHNT and CDR2 YENEEA. This CDR3 is 15 amino acids long. This CDR3 is CASSLGGVGGGELFF. CDR3 nucleotides: TGTGCCAGCAGCTTAGGGGGCGTCGGGGGCGGGGAGCTGTTTTTT.

The chain employs TRBV2 and TRBJ1-1; 7 bases agree with TRBD1. Looked up from germline, CDR1 is SNHLY and CDR2 is FYNNEI. The J segment lost 2 bases and the V segment lost 5 bases, leaving 11 bases of the junction unmatched. The CDR3 has 16 amino acids. CDR3 nucleotide sequence: TGTGCCAGCAGTTCCCGGACAGGTTCAAAAAACACTGAAGCTTTCTTT. This gives the protein CASSSRTGSKNTEAFF.

The chain recombines TRBV10-3 with TRBJ2-4, with D perhaps TRBD2 (5 bases). Germline V gene sequence: CDR1 ENHRY, CDR2 SYGVKD. The CDR3 totals 14 residues. V lost 3 bases and J 7 bases, leaving 13 bases between the germline ends. The CDR3 here is CAISDAGLSNIQYF. CDR3 nucleotides: TGTGCCATCAGTGACGCGGGTTTGTCGAACATTCAGTACTTC.

V and J are TRBV6-5 and TRBJ1-3; 7 bases agree with TRBD1. The J segment lost 0 bases and the V segment lost 2 bases, leaving 1 base of the junction unmatched. The CDR3 extends over 15 amino acids. Germline CDR1 MNHEY, CDR2 SVGAGI. The CDR3 sequence: CASSYGQVSGNTIYF. The CDR3 nucleotides read TGTGCCAGCAGTTACGGACAGGTCTCTGGAAACACCATATATTTT.

The chain uses TRBV18 and TRBJ1-6; 7 nucleotides match TRBD1. This CDR3 region has 15 residues. Germline trimming cut 5 bases from V and 4 bases from J; bases unmatched to any gene: 5. Germline lookup yields CDR1 KGHSH and CDR2 LQKENI. This CDR3 is CASSTGDSYNSPLHF. Here the CDR3 DNA reads TGTGCCAGCTCAACAGGGGATTCATATAATTCACCCCTCCACTTT.

The chain uses TRBV19 and TRBJ1-2; D is undetermined. Germline-derived CDR1 and CDR2 are LNHDA and SQIVND (reference sequence). CDR3 size: 14 residues. Trimming left V 9 bases short and J 0 bases short, with 14 bases between. The CDR3 loop reads CASRHGLANYGYTF. The CDR3 coding sequence is TGTGCCAGCCGACACGGACTAGCTAACTATGGCTACACCTTC.